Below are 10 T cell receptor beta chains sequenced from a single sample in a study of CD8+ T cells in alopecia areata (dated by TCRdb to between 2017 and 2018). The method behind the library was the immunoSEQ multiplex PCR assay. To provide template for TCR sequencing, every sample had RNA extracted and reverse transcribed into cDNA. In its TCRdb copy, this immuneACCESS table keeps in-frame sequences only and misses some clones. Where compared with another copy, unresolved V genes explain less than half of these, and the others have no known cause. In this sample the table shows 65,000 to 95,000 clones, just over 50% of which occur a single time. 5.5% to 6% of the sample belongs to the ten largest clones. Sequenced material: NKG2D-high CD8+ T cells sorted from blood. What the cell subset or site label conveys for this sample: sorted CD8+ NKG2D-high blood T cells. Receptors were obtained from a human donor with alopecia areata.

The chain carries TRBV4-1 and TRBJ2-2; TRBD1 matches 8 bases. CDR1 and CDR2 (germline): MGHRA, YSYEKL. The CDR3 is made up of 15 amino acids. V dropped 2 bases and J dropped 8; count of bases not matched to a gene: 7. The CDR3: CASSQFQGAEGELFF. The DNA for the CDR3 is TGCGCCAGCAGCCAATTCCAGGGGGCAGAAGGGGAGCTGTTTTTT.

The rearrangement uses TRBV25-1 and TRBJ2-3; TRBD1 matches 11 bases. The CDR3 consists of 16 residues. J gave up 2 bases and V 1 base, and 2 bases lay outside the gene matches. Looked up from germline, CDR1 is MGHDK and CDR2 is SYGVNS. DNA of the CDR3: TGTGCCAGCAGTGAATGGGACAGGGGGGACACAGATACGCAGTATTTT. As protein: CASSEWDRGDTDTQYF. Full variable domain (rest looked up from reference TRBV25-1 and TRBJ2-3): EADIYQTPRYLVIGTGKKITLECSQTMGHDKMYWYQQDPGMELHLIHYSYGVNSTEKGDLSSESTVSRIRTEHFPLTLESARPSHTSQYLCASSEWDRGDTDTQYFGPGTRLTVL.

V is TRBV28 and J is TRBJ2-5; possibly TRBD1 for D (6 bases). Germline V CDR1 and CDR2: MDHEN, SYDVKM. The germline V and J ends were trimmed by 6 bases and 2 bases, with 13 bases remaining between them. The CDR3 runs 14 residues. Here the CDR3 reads CASSWTVNQETQYF. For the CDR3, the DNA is TGTGCCAGCAGCTGGACAGTAAATCAAGAGACCCAGTACTTC.

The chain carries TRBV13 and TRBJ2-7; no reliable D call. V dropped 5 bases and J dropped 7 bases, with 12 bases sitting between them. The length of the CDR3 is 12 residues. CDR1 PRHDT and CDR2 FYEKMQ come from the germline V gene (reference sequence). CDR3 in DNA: TGTGCCAGCAGCCCCGGGCTGGTGGAGCAGTACTTC. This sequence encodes CASSPGLVEQYF.

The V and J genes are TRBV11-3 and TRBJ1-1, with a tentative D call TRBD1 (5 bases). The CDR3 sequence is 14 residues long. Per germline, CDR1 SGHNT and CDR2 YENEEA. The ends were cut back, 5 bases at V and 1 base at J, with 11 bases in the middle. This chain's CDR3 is CASSVRGGNTEAFF. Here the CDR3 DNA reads TGTGCCAGCAGCGTTAGGGGTGGGAACACTGAAGCTTTCTTT. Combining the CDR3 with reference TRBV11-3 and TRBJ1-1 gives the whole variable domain EAGVVQSPRYKIIEKKQPVAFWCNPISGHNTLYWYLQNLGQGPELLIRYENEEAVDDSQLPKDRFSAERLKGVDSTLKIQPAELGDSAVYLCASSVRGGNTEAFFGQGTRLTVV.

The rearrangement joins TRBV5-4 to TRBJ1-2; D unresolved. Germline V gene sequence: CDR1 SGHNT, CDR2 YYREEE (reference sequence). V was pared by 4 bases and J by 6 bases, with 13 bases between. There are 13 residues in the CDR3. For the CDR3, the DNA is TGTGCCAGCAGCCCTGGCCTGCCTGATGGCTACACCTTC. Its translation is CASSPGLPDGYTF.

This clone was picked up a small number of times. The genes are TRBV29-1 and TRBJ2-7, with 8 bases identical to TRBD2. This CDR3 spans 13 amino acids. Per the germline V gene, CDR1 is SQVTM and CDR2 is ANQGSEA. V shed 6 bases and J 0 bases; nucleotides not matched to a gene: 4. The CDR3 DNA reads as TGCAGCGTACTAGCGGAAAGCTCCTACGAGCAGTACTTC. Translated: CSVLAESSYEQYF.

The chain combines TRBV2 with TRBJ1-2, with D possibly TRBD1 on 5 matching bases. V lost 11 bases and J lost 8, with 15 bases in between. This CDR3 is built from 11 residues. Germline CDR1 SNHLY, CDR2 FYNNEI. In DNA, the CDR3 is TGTGCCTCTAGGGGTGGCGACGGCTACACCTTC. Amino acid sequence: CASRGGDGYTF.

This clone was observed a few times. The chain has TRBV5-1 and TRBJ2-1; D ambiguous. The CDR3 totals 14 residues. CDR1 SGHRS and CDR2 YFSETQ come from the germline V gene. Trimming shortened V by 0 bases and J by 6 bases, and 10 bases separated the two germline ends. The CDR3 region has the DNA TGCGCCAGCAGCTTGGGCTTGTGGGGCAATGAGCAGTTCTTC. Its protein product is CASSLGLWGNEQFF.

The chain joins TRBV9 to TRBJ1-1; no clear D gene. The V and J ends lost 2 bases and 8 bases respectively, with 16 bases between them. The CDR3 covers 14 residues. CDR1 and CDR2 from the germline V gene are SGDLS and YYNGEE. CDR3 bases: TGTGCCAGCAGCGTTGTGGGCTTGTCTAGGGAAGCTTTCTTT. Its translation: CASSVVGLSREAFF.